What follows are 29 T cell receptor beta chains derived from one specimen sequenced in a study of control samples from healthy donors and cancer patients. Measured with immunoSEQ multiplex PCR; TCRdb has only the in-frame clones, and not every one. The profile shows tens of thousands of clones, more than 75% of them singletons. The sequenced sample consisted of PBMCs. These receptors were taken from a woman between 50 and 59 years old with lung cancer.

This chain links TRBV24-1 with TRBJ2-3; TRBD1 matches at 8 bases. The CDR3 is 17 residues long. CDR1 and CDR2 from the germline V gene are KGHDR and SFDVKD. V lost 1 base and J lost 2; bases outside the gene matches: 7. In DNA, the CDR3 is TGTGCCACCAGTGATTTAACAGGGGGACCGAACACAGATACGCAGTATTTT. Its translation: CATSDLTGGPNTDTQYF.

The chain recombines TRBV4-2 with TRBJ1-2; 7 nucleotides agree with TRBD1. V gave up 2 bases and J gave up 3 bases; unmatched junction bases: 3. The CDR3 is 14 amino acids. The germline V gene encodes CDR1 LGHNA and CDR2 YNFKEQ. CDR3 in DNA: TGTGCCAGCAGCCAAACCAGGGGGGACTATGGCTACACCTTC. As protein: CASSQTRGDYGYTF.

The chain joins TRBV10-2 to TRBJ2-5, with a possible D match to TRBD2 (6 bases). V was trimmed by 6 bases and J by 2 bases, leaving 16 bases between them. The CDR3 contains 15 residues. CDR1 and CDR2 (germline): WSHSY, SAAADI. The CDR3 region is CASRIVRDLQETQYF. CDR3 sequence (DNA): TGCGCCAGCAGGATCGTTCGGGACTTACAAGAGACCCAGTACTTC.

This chain connects TRBV29-1 to TRBJ2-1, with unresolved D. The CDR3 is made up of 16 amino acids. The germline V and J ends were trimmed by 3 bases and 0 bases, with 15 bases remaining between them. Germline lookup yields CDR1 SQVTM and CDR2 ANQGSEA. The CDR3 nucleotides read TGCAGCGTTGAGAGTTATCAGGATGGCTCCTACAATGAGCAGTTCTTC. It translates to CSVESYQDGSYNEQFF.

J is TRBJ1-1 and V is TRBV19; D ambiguous. The CDR3 is 16 amino acids. V was clipped by 1 base and J by 7 bases, with 19 bases between them. Germline V gene data show CDR1 as LNHDA and CDR2 as SQIVND (reference sequence). The CDR3 is CASSIGVPIAQYEAFF. The CDR3 nucleotides are TGTGCCAGTAGTATAGGGGTACCAATAGCGCAATATGAAGCTTTCTTT.

The chain is built from TRBV7-2 and TRBJ2-1, with TRBD1 as a possible D gene (6 bases). Germline V lookup: CDR1 SGHTA, CDR2 FQGNSA. The CDR3 spans 14 residues. V lost 1 base and J lost 5, with 9 bases in between. The CDR3 loop is CASSLVWTDNEQFF. For the CDR3, the DNA is TGTGCCAGCAGCTTAGTTTGGACAGACAATGAGCAGTTCTTC.

This chain uses TRBV6-5 with TRBJ2-7; TRBD2 agrees at 9 bases. Trimming took 2 bases from V and 6 from J; bases not matched to a gene: 5. The CDR3 is 14 amino acids. Per germline, CDR1 MNHEY and CDR2 SVGAGI. CDR3 sequence (DNA): TGTGCCAGCAGTTACAGACTAGCGGTTGGCGAGCAGTACTTC. Amino acid sequence: CASSYRLAVGEQYF.

The chain employs TRBV29-1 and TRBJ1-1, with a possible D match to TRBD1 (6 bases). Germline CDR1 and CDR2: SQVTM and ANQGSEA. CDR3 size: 12 residues. The V and J ends lost 7 bases and 2 bases respectively, with 11 bases between them. The CDR3 nucleotides read TGCAGCGCCGGACAGACCAACACTGAAGCTTTCTTT. This encodes CSAGQTNTEAFF.

The chain is built from TRBV19 and TRBJ1-1; D perhaps matches TRBD1 (6 bases). The CDR3 spans 13 residues. The V gene's germline CDR1 is LNHDA and CDR2 SQIVND (reference sequence). Between the trimmed V and J ends, which lost 10 bases and 5 bases, there was a span of 17 bases. CDR3 sequence: CAISTGYATEAFF. The CDR3 coding sequence is TGTGCCATTTCAACAGGGTATGCAACTGAAGCTTTCTTT.

This chain's CDR3 is CASSLEGPDGYTF. In DNA, the CDR3 is TGCGCCAGCAGCTTAGAGGGCCCGGATGGCTACACCTTC. The gene calls are TRBV5-1 and TRBJ1-2; D remains ambiguous. Looked up from germline, CDR1 is SGHRS and CDR2 is YFSETQ. This CDR3 has 13 amino acids. Trimming took off 2 bases at V and 6 bases at J, with 11 bases between the two ends. Filled out from reference TRBV5-1 and TRBJ1-2, the complete variable domain reads KAGVTQTPRYLIKTRGQQVTLSCSPISGHRSVSWYQQTPGQGLQFLFEYFSETQRNKGNFPGRFSGRQFSNSRSEMNVSTLELGDSALYLCASSLEGPDGYTFGSGTRLTVV.

The rearrangement uses TRBV2 and TRBJ1-1, with D perhaps matching TRBD1 (5 bases). The V gene's germline CDR1 is SNHLY and CDR2 FYNNEI. This CDR3 comprises 13 residues. Trimming left V 5 bases short and J 2 bases short, with 9 bases between. CDR3 amino acids: CASSKDINTEAFF. The DNA of the CDR3 is TGTGCCAGCAGTAAGGACATTAACACTGAAGCTTTCTTT.

The genes are TRBV9 and TRBJ1-6; 8 bases are shared with TRBD1. Germline V gene data show CDR1 as SGDLS and CDR2 as YYNGEE. The CDR3 runs to 15 residues. Germline trimming cut 0 bases from V and 5 bases from J; bases unmatched to any gene: 1. The CDR3 loop is CASSVGRGHNSPLHF. The DNA of the CDR3 is TGTGCCAGCAGCGTAGGCAGGGGGCATAATTCACCCCTCCACTTT.

The chain is built from TRBV9 and TRBJ2-2; 10 bases agree with TRBD2. Germline V CDR1 and CDR2: SGDLS, YYNGEE. J lost 3 bases, V lost 0 bases, and 8 bases had no gene match. The CDR3 is 18 residues long. CDR3 in amino acids: CASSVGSGGQRDTGELFF. CDR3 DNA: TGTGCCAGCAGCGTAGGTAGCGGGGGGCAGAGGGACACCGGGGAGCTGTTTTTT.

The rearrangement uses TRBV3-1 (or the pseudogene TRBV3-2) and TRBJ1-2; D is possibly TRBD1 (6 bases). V was pared by 3 bases and J by 6 bases, with 17 bases between. The germline V gene has CDR1 LGHDT and CDR2 YNNKEL (reference sequence). This CDR3 has 15 amino acids. The CDR3 DNA is TGTGCCAGCAGCCACTCAGGGGTCGTGGCGGATGGCTACACCTTC. Translation gives CASSHSGVVADGYTF.

V usage is TRBV2 and J usage is TRBJ1-1, with D possibly being TRBD1 (5 bases). This CDR3 is built from 14 residues. Trimming removed 1 base at V and 3 bases at J, with 9 bases between. Germline loops: CDR1 SNHLY, CDR2 FYNNEI. The CDR3 loop reads CASSEEGRDTEAFF. The CDR3 nucleotides are TGTGCCAGCAGTGAAGAGGGCAGGGACACTGAAGCTTTCTTT.

The chain employs TRBV2 and TRBJ2-2; D unclear. In germline, CDR1 is SNHLY, CDR2 FYNNEI. V was clipped by 2 bases and J by 5 bases, with 6 bases between them. This CDR3 contains 13 residues. This CDR3 is CASSESRTGELFF. As DNA, the CDR3 is TGTGCCAGCAGTGAATCGCGGACCGGGGAGCTGTTTTTT.

The J gene is TRBJ1-1, the V gene TRBV27; weak D call: TRBD1 (6 bases). V was clipped by 2 bases and J by 1 base, with 8 bases between them. Germline V CDR1 and CDR2: MNHEY, SMNVEV (reference sequence). The CDR3 runs to 14 residues. In nucleotides, the CDR3 is TGTGCCAGCAGTTTAAGGGGGAAGAACACTGAAGCTTTCTTT. Translation: CASSLRGKNTEAFF.

The chain combines TRBV28 with TRBJ2-1, with 8 bases lining up with TRBD2. J gave up 6 bases and V 7 bases, and 8 bases lay outside the gene matches. The CDR3 runs to 14 residues. Per germline, CDR1 MDHEN and CDR2 SYDVKM. The chain's CDR3 is CASIDSGEGNEQFF. The CDR3 nucleotides read TGTGCCAGCATTGATAGCGGGGAGGGCAATGAGCAGTTCTTC.

The chain couples TRBV13 to TRBJ1-1, with D unresolved. The germline V and J ends were trimmed by 5 bases and 1 base, with 17 bases remaining between them. Germline CDR1 is PRHDT and CDR2 is FYEKMQ (reference sequence). The CDR3 runs 16 residues. In DNA, the CDR3 is TGTGCCAGCAGCCCCACCCGGACCAACCCGAACACTGAAGCTTTCTTT. Protein: CASSPTRTNPNTEAFF.

This clone was picked up one time. The chain combines TRBV7-9 with TRBJ1-2, with a tentative D call TRBD1 (5 bases). Trimming cost V 2 bases and J 4 bases, with 20 bases left between them. Germline lookup yields CDR1 SEHNR and CDR2 FQNEAQ (reference sequence). The CDR3 contains 17 residues. CDR3 DNA: TGTGCCAGCAGCTTAAATAGACAGACCCCGCTCTTCTATGGCTACACCTTC. It yields the protein CASSLNRQTPLFYGYTF. The full variable domain, with the rest looked up from reference TRBV7-9 and TRBJ1-2, is DTGVSQNPRHKITKRGQNVTFRCDPISEHNRLYWYRQTLGQGPEFLTYFQNEAQLEKSRLLSDRFSAERPKGSFSTLEIQRTEQGDSAMYLCASSLNRQTPLFYGYTFGSGTRLTVV.

The rearrangement links TRBV7-6 to TRBJ2-7, with D possibly being TRBD1 (6 bases). Looked up from germline, CDR1 is SGHVS and CDR2 is FNYEAQ. This CDR3 spans 15 amino acids. The V gene lost 1 base and the J gene lost 3 bases, with 13 bases spanning the gap. The CDR3 bases are TGTGCCAGCAGCTTAGGAACAGGGTTGTACTACGAGCAGTACTTC. Translation: CASSLGTGLYYEQYF.

This clone is a singleton in its sample. The V gene is TRBV7-9, the J gene TRBJ2-5; a possible D gene is TRBD2 (5 bases). This CDR3 region has 16 residues. Trimming pared 3 bases from V and 5 bases from J, leaving 19 bases between. CDR1 SEHNR and CDR2 FQNEAQ come from the germline V gene (reference sequence). As DNA, the CDR3 is TGTGCCAGCAGCTTTTCGACGGCGGGCAGTATGGAGACCCAGTACTTC. As protein: CASSFSTAGSMETQYF.

The rearrangement joins TRBV5-8 to TRBJ1-1; D call uncertain. V was trimmed by 5 bases and J by 0 bases, leaving 8 bases between them. Germline V gene data show CDR1 as SGHTS and CDR2 as YDEGEE. The CDR3 consists of 13 residues. CDR3 region: CASSTQVNTEAFF. The DNA of the CDR3 is TGTGCCAGCAGTACACAAGTGAACACTGAAGCTTTCTTT.

The chain is built from TRBV5-4 and TRBJ1-3, with D possibly TRBD1 on 5 matching bases. V lost 4 bases to trimming and J lost 0 bases, with 17 bases between them. This CDR3 contains 17 residues. Germline V CDR1 and CDR2: SGHNT, YYREEE (reference sequence). CDR3 coding DNA: TGTGCCAGCAGCCAAGGCGGAAGGGGACTCTCTGGAAACACCATATATTTT. This codes for CASSQGGRGLSGNTIYF.

This chain connects TRBV2 to TRBJ1-1; D gene ambiguous. Per germline, CDR1 SNHLY and CDR2 FYNNEI. Trimming removed 7 bases at V and 10 bases at J, with 19 bases between. This CDR3 is 13 amino acids long. CDR3 bases: TGTGCCAGCACCTTGTTCGGCGGCGAAAGAGCTTTCTTT. Encoded protein: CASTLFGGERAFF.

The rearrangement uses TRBV30 and TRBJ2-7; weak D call: TRBD2 (5 bases). V shed 1 base and J shed 6 bases, with 13 bases lying between them. There are 13 residues in the CDR3. The V gene's germline CDR1 is GTSNPN and CDR2 SVGIG (reference sequence). In DNA form, the CDR3 reads TGTGCCTGGAGTGGTACCTCGGGGAGCGAGCAGTACTTC. Protein product: CAWSGTSGSEQYF.

This chain links TRBV7-8 with TRBJ1-6; D may be TRBD1 (5 bases). The V gene lost 2 bases and the J gene lost 8 bases, with 10 bases spanning the gap. The CDR3 runs to 14 residues. Germline CDR1 reads SGHVS; CDR2 reads FQNEAQ. The CDR3 loop is CASSLPGWDSPLHF. The CDR3 bases are TGTGCCAGCAGCTTACCAGGGTGGGATTCACCCCTCCACTTT.

V is TRBV27 and J is TRBJ1-6, with 10 positions matching TRBD1. CDR3 size: 13 residues. V dropped 6 bases and J dropped 7; count of bases not matched to a gene: 0. In germline, CDR1 is MNHEY, CDR2 SMNVEV (reference sequence). Here the CDR3 DNA reads TGTGCCAGCAGGACAGGGGGCAATTCACCCCTCCACTTT. It codes for CASRTGGNSPLHF.

The chain recombines TRBV18 with TRBJ1-1, with a possible D match to TRBD1 (6 bases). The germline V and J ends were trimmed by 2 bases and 4 bases, with 17 bases remaining between them. The germline V gene has CDR1 KGHSH and CDR2 LQKENI. This CDR3 region has 16 residues. The CDR3 sequence is CASSPWEDSRGTEAFF. The CDR3 DNA reads as TGTGCCAGCTCACCATGGGAGGACAGCCGAGGCACTGAAGCTTTCTTT.